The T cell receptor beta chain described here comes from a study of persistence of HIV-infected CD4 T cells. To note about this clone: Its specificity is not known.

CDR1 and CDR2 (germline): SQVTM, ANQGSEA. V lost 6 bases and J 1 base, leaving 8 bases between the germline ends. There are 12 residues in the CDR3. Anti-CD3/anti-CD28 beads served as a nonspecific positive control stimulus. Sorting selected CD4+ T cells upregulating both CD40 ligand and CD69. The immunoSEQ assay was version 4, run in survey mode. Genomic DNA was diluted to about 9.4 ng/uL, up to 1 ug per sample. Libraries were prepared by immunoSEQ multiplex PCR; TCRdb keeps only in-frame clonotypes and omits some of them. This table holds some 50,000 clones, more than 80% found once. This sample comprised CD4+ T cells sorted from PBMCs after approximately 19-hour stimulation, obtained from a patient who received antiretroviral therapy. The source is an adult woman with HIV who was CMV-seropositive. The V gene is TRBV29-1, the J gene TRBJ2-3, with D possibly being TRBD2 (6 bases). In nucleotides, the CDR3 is TGCAGCGTCGGGACTGGCACAGATACGCAGTATTTT. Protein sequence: CSVGTGTDTQYF.